Each of the 23 T cell receptor beta chains below was sequenced from the same sample in a study of blood T cell repertoires in COVID-19. Libraries were prepared by immunoSEQ multiplex PCR; TCRdb keeps only in-frame clonotypes and omits some of them. The sample includes 270,000 or so clones, around 90% of them seen just once. Material: PBMCs or T cells enriched from blood (not recorded which). The receptor set was obtained from a man aged 35 to 55 who had been exposed to COVID-19.

This chain uses TRBV4-1 with TRBJ2-2; tentatively, D is TRBD2 (6 bases). This CDR3 is 14 amino acids long. The V gene's germline CDR1 is MGHRA and CDR2 YSYEKL. Trimming removed 5 bases from V and 6 bases from J, with 13 bases in between. CDR3 loop: CASSFLEGSGELFF. DNA for the CDR3: TGCGCCAGCAGCTTTCTGGAGGGTTCCGGGGAGCTGTTTTTT.

The CDR3 region has the DNA TGTGCCAGCAGCCAAGATCGGGGGGGGAACGAGCAGTACTTC. It specifies CASSQDRGGNEQYF. The V gene is TRBV4-2, the J gene TRBJ2-7; 8 nucleotides align to TRBD2. J lost 5 bases, V lost 0 bases, and 3 bases had no gene match. CDR3 length: 14 amino acids. In germline, CDR1 is LGHNA, CDR2 YNFKEQ.

The gene calls are TRBV5-1 and TRBJ1-6; TRBD1 is a possible D gene (6 bases). From germline, CDR1 is SGHRS and CDR2 YFSETQ. The CDR3 runs 15 residues. Trimming left V 4 bases short and J 10 bases short, with 18 bases between. In DNA form, the CDR3 reads TGCGCCAGCAGCAATACAGGGCCGGAGCAATCACCCCTCCACTTT. Translation: CASSNTGPEQSPLHF.

This sequence joins TRBV30 and TRBJ2-7; TRBD1 agrees at 9 bases. The CDR3 is 14 residues long. Trimming took 1 base from V and 6 from J; bases not matched to a gene: 7. Germline-derived CDR1 and CDR2 are GTSNPN and SVGIG (reference sequence). The CDR3 DNA is TGTGCCTGGAGTGGGGGGACAGGGTATTTCGAGCAGTACTTC. It codes for CAWSGGTGYFEQYF.

This clone was detected a few times. Other DNA sequences in the same sample also yield this CDR3. The gene calls are TRBV10-3 and TRBJ2-7, with 13 positions matching TRBD2. J lost 3 bases, V lost 4 bases, and 0 bases had no gene match. The CDR3 spans 14 residues. Germline lookup yields CDR1 ENHRY and CDR2 SYGVKD. Here the CDR3 DNA reads TGTGCCATCAGTGGGACTAGCGGGAGCTACGAGCAGTACTTC. Its protein is CAISGTSGSYEQYF.

The chain has TRBV28 and TRBJ1-1, with 9 bases lining up with TRBD1. J was trimmed by 8 bases and V by 8 bases; bases with no gene match: 9. The germline gives CDR1 MDHEN, CDR2 SYDVKM. This CDR3 contains 13 residues. The CDR3 loop is CASGPGQGTEAFF. In nucleotides, the CDR3 is TGTGCCAGCGGTCCGGGACAGGGTACCGAAGCTTTCTTT.

The chain is built from TRBV25-1 and TRBJ1-1; no clear D. The CDR3 extends over 13 amino acids. CDR1 MGHDK and CDR2 SYGVNS come from the germline V gene. Trimming stripped 7 bases from V and 10 bases from J, with 19 bases between. The CDR3 region has the DNA TGTGCCAGCATACTTGGTTTCGGCGGGCCAGCTTTCTTT. Its translation is CASILGFGGPAFF.

The chain employs TRBV15 and TRBJ1-1; 9 bases map to TRBD1. CDR3 length: 13 residues. Germline values: CDR1 LNHNV, CDR2 YYDKDF (reference sequence). The V segment lost 8 bases and the J segment 5 bases; nucleotides outside the gene matches: 6. The CDR3 DNA is TGTGCCACCCGGGACAGGGTTCTTACTGAAGCTTTCTTT. Encoded protein: CATRDRVLTEAFF. Combining the CDR3 with reference TRBV15 and TRBJ1-1 gives the whole variable domain DAMVIQNPRYQVTQFGKPVTLSCSQTLNHNVMYWYQQKSSQAPKLLFHYYDKDFNNEADTPDNFQSRRPNTSFCFLDIRSPGLGDTAMYLCATRDRVLTEAFFGQGTRLTVV.

The chain joins TRBV11-3 to TRBJ1-2; D is unclear. The CDR3 has 15 residues. The germline V gene has CDR1 SGHNT and CDR2 YENEEA. V gave up 1 base and J gave up 0 bases, with 9 bases separating them. The CDR3 spells CASSLVSRSNYGYTF. The CDR3 DNA sequence: TGTGCCAGCAGCTTAGTTTCACGGTCTAACTATGGCTACACCTTC.

This clone has more than one count but fewer than ten. The CDR3 region has the DNA TGTGCCAGCTCACCCGACAGGGGCCGGGGCTACACCTTC. Protein product: CASSPDRGRGYTF. The chain links TRBV18 to TRBJ1-2; 8 positions match TRBD1. The CDR3 is 13 amino acids. With V trimmed by 3 bases and J by 8 bases, 5 bases remained unmatched. CDR1 is KGHSH, CDR2 LQKENI, per germline.

This chain links TRBV28 with TRBJ1-5; the match to TRBD1 covers 9 bases. CDR1 MDHEN and CDR2 SYDVKM come from the germline V gene. The CDR3 spans 15 residues. The V segment lost 10 bases and the J segment 0 bases; nucleotides outside the gene matches: 7. The CDR3 loop is CATRQGGNSNQPQHF. The CDR3 DNA reads TGTGCCACCCGACAGGGGGGGAATAGCAATCAGCCCCAGCATTTT.

The chain employs TRBV9 and TRBJ1-5; 7 bases are shared with TRBD1. Germline V gene data show CDR1 as SGDLS and CDR2 as YYNGEE. CDR3 length: 13 amino acids. Trimming took 3 bases from V and 7 from J; bases not matched to a gene: 4. DNA for the CDR3: TGTGCCAGCAGCGAGGGACAGTTCCAGCCCCAGCATTTT. This gives the protein CASSEGQFQPQHF.

The chain links TRBV30 to TRBJ1-1, with D uncertain. The CDR3 spans 14 residues. Germline CDR1 reads GTSNPN; CDR2 reads SVGIG (reference sequence). V was pared by 4 bases and J by 2 bases, with 14 bases between. CDR3: CAWTEDGLNTEAFF. The CDR3 region has the DNA TGTGCCTGGACCGAGGACGGACTAAACACTGAAGCTTTCTTT.

The chain carries TRBV28 and TRBJ1-5, with D hard to call. Deletions cut 3 bases from V and 2 bases from J, with 14 bases between. This CDR3 contains 16 residues. Germline V gene sequence: CDR1 MDHEN, CDR2 SYDVKM. The CDR3 sequence is CASSFQTNSGNQPQHF. DNA for the CDR3: TGTGCCAGCAGTTTTCAAACGAACTCGGGCAATCAGCCCCAGCATTTT.

The rearrangement links TRBV6-1 to TRBJ2-1; 9 nucleotides agree with TRBD2. V dropped 3 bases and J dropped 2; count of bases not matched to a gene: 5. CDR1 is MNHNS, CDR2 SASEGT, per germline. The CDR3 spans 16 residues. The CDR3 region is CASSELAGATYNEQFF. For the CDR3, the DNA is TGTGCCAGCAGTGAGTTAGCGGGAGCCACCTACAATGAGCAGTTCTTC.

The V and J genes are TRBV4-1 and TRBJ2-7; 8 positions agree with TRBD1. The length of the CDR3 is 15 residues. Germline-derived CDR1 and CDR2 are MGHRA and YSYEKL. J lost 5 bases, V lost 0 bases, and 6 bases had no gene match. This CDR3 is CASSQDLNRGNEQYF. DNA for the CDR3: TGCGCCAGCAGCCAAGATCTGAACAGGGGGAACGAGCAGTACTTC.

This rearrangement joins TRBV6-5 to TRBJ1-5, with D uncertain. CDR1 MNHEY and CDR2 SVGAGI come from the germline V gene. This CDR3 has 15 amino acids. Trimming took off 0 bases at V and 0 bases at J, with 6 bases between the two ends. In DNA, the CDR3 is TGTGCCAGCAGTTACTCCATCTATAGCAATCAGCCCCAGCATTTT. Translating it yields CASSYSIYSNQPQHF.

This clone has a single count. This chain uses TRBV6-5 with TRBJ2-2, with D possibly TRBD1 on 5 matching bases. V was cut by 8 bases and J by 6 bases, with 13 bases left in between. This CDR3 contains 13 residues. Germline-derived CDR1 and CDR2 are MNHEY and SVGAGI. CDR3: CASETERAGELFF. The DNA of the CDR3 is TGTGCCAGCGAGACAGAAAGGGCCGGGGAGCTGTTTTTT.

This chain joins TRBV3-1 (or the pseudogene TRBV3-2) and TRBJ1-3, with D perhaps TRBD1 (6 bases). Germline V gives CDR1 LGHDT, CDR2 YNNKEL (reference sequence). CDR3 size: 14 residues. V lost 2 bases to trimming and J lost 1 base, with 6 bases between them. Here the CDR3 DNA reads TGTGCCAGCAGCCAAACAGGGTCTGGAAACACCATATATTTT. This gives the protein CASSQTGSGNTIYF.

The chain recombines TRBV28 with TRBJ1-3; D gene unclear. CDR1 MDHEN and CDR2 SYDVKM come from the germline V gene. The ends were cut back, 2 bases at V and 0 bases at J, with 8 bases in the middle. The CDR3 covers 15 residues. CDR3: CASSLPMFSGNTIYF. CDR3 nucleotide sequence: TGTGCCAGCAGTTTACCAATGTTCTCTGGAAACACCATATATTTT.

With regard to this clone: One end of the junction is discordant with germline, which a read error may explain. The chain joins TRBV7-3 to TRBJ2-7; TRBD1 might be the D (5 bases). Per germline, CDR1 SGHTA and CDR2 FQGTGA. The CDR3 consists of 12 residues. CDR3 bases: TGTGCCAGCAGCTTAACCAGGGATTTTTACAATTTC. It translates to CASSLTRDFYNF.

This chain links TRBV18 with TRBJ2-5; possible D gene TRBD1, 5 bases. Per germline, CDR1 KGHSH and CDR2 LQKENI. The V end lost 6 bases, the J end lost 2 bases, and 10 bases lay between the germline ends. The CDR3 has 13 residues. CDR3 amino acids: CASSQDSQETQYF. For the CDR3, the DNA is TGTGCCAGCTCTCAAGACAGTCAAGAGACCCAGTACTTC.

The V gene is TRBV6-2 or TRBV6-3, the J gene TRBJ2-2; no firm D call. This CDR3 comprises 13 residues. Germline lookup yields CDR1 MNHEY and CDR2 SVGEGT. Trimming took off 7 bases at V and 5 bases at J, with 11 bases between the two ends. The CDR3: CASTPIETGELFF. The CDR3 nucleotides read TGTGCCAGCACCCCGATAGAGACCGGGGAGCTGTTTTTT.